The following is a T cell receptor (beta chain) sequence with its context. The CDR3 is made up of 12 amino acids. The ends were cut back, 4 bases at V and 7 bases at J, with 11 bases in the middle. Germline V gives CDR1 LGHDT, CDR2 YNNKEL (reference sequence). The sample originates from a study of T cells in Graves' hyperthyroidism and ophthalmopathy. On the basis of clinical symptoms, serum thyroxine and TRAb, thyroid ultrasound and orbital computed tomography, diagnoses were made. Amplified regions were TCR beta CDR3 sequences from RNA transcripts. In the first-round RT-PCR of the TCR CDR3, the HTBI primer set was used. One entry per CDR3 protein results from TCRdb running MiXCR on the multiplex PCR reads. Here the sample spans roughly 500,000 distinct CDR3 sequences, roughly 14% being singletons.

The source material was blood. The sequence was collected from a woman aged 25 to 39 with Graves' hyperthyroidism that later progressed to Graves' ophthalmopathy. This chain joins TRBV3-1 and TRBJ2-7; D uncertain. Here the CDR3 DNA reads TGTGCCAGCAGCCGGGATTCTAGTGAGCAGTACTTC. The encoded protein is CASSRDSSEQYF.